This passage covers 32 T cell receptor beta chains from one sample sequenced in a study of cytomegalovirus exposure and HLA in healthy donors. In the PCR, 60 Vbeta and 13 Jbeta primers were used. Repertoires were generated with immunoSEQ multiplex PCR, while TCRdb's copy carries only in-frame clones and drops some. There are about 170,000 clones in the sample; roughly 75% occur only once, and 1% lies in the top ten. Sequencing was done on a sample of PBMCs. Receptors originate from a woman between 50 and 59 years old in good health and CMV-seropositive.

The rearrangement links TRBV18 to TRBJ2-6; no definite D call. The V end was cut by 3 bases, the J end by 0 bases, with 6 bases between. The germline V gene encodes CDR1 KGHSH and CDR2 LQKENI. The CDR3 consists of 15 residues. Here the CDR3 reads CASSPSSSGANVLTF. CDR3 bases: TGTGCCAGCTCACCGTCGAGCTCTGGGGCCAACGTCCTGACTTTC.

This chain links TRBV7-3 with TRBJ2-3, with 7 positions matching TRBD1. V dropped 4 bases and J dropped 4; count of bases not matched to a gene: 5. Germline values: CDR1 SGHTA, CDR2 FQGTGA. This CDR3 spans 14 amino acids. CDR3 DNA sequence: TGTGCCAGCAGCTACGGGACAGCCCCAGATACGCAGTATTTT. Translated: CASSYGTAPDTQYF.

This sequence joins TRBV10-3 and TRBJ2-3, with TRBD2 as a possible D gene (5 bases). This CDR3 is built from 14 residues. Germline assignment: CDR1 ENHRY and CDR2 SYGVKD. Trimming took off 10 bases at V and 5 bases at J, with 19 bases between the two ends. CDR3 in amino acids: CASKRGQWGDTQYF. CDR3 DNA: TGTGCCAGCAAAAGAGGGCAGTGGGGAGATACGCAGTATTTT.

Concerning this clone: One end of the junction is discordant with germline, which a read error may explain. The V and J genes are TRBV18 and TRBJ2-7; 7 nucleotides line up with TRBD1. Germline V gene lookup returns CDR1 KGHSH and CDR2 LQKENI. The CDR3 has 16 residues. CDR3 sequence reads: CATSRYETGTTYEQYF. CDR3 nucleotides: TGTGCCACCTCACGATATGAGACAGGGACCACCTACGAGCAGTACTTC.

The V and J genes are TRBV7-2 and TRBJ2-6; a possible D gene is TRBD1 (5 bases). There are 15 residues in the CDR3. V lost 3 bases, J lost 5 bases, and 11 bases lay in between. CDR1 is SGHTA, CDR2 FQGNSA, per germline. The CDR3 DNA follows: TGTGCCAGCAGCTTCCGGGCAGGGCGGGCCAACGTCCTGACTTTC. It is translated as CASSFRAGRANVLTF.

V is TRBV2 and J is TRBJ1-5; 10 nucleotides align to TRBD1. J lost 7 bases, V lost 4 bases, and 7 bases had no gene match. The CDR3 runs 15 residues. CDR1 SNHLY and CDR2 FYNNEI come from the germline V gene. The CDR3 coding sequence is TGTGCCAGCAGTGTGGGACAGGGGATATACCAGCCCCAGCATTTT. Protein sequence: CASSVGQGIYQPQHF.

The chain has TRBV19 and TRBJ1-2; the D gene is possibly TRBD1 (6 bases). V lost 10 bases and J lost 4, with 28 bases in between. Germline CDR1 is LNHDA and CDR2 is SQIVND (reference sequence). The CDR3 loop spans 17 amino acids. CDR3: CATFPDQGLPGGYGYTF. In DNA form, the CDR3 reads TGTGCCACCTTCCCGGACCAGGGGCTACCTGGAGGCTATGGCTACACCTTC. The complete variable domain, with remaining parts taken from reference TRBV19 and TRBJ1-2, reads DGGITQSPKYLFRKEGQNVTLSCEQNLNHDAMYWYRQDPGQGLRLIYYSQIVNDFQKGDIAEGYSVSREKKESFPLTVTSAQKNPTAFYLCATFPDQGLPGGYGYTFGSGTRLTVV.

The chain carries TRBV6-5 and TRBJ2-1, with TRBD2 matching over 16 bases. The CDR3 loop spans 15 amino acids. Germline-derived CDR1 and CDR2 are MNHEY and SVGAGI. V dropped 5 bases and J dropped 5; count of bases not matched to a gene: 0. This chain's CDR3 is CASSGTSGGDNEQFF. The CDR3 bases are TGTGCCAGCAGTGGGACTAGCGGGGGGGACAATGAGCAGTTCTTC.

This clone was found once. The chain couples TRBV28 to TRBJ1-1; D not certain. This CDR3 contains 14 residues. The germline gives CDR1 MDHEN, CDR2 SYDVKM. Trimming stripped 7 bases from V and 0 bases from J, with 12 bases between. The CDR3 sequence is CASTFGRVNTEAFF. In nucleotides, the CDR3 is TGTGCCAGCACCTTTGGGCGGGTGAACACTGAAGCTTTCTTT.

The chain recombines TRBV27 with TRBJ2-5; 9 bases are shared with TRBD1. The CDR3 runs to 13 residues. The germline V gene has CDR1 MNHEY and CDR2 SMNVEV (reference sequence). The junction had 5 bases not matched to a gene; V was cut back by 5 bases and J by 7 bases. This CDR3 is CASSGQGFGTQYF. CDR3 nucleotides: TGTGCCAGCAGTGGACAGGGGTTTGGGACCCAGTACTTC.

This clone has a handful of counts. This rearrangement joins TRBV15 to TRBJ2-5, with 9 bases identical to TRBD2. V was pared by 1 base and J by 3 bases, with 9 bases of the junction left unmatched. CDR3 length: 17 amino acids. Germline assignment: CDR1 LNHNV and CDR2 YYDKDF (reference sequence). CDR3 residues: CATSRVWGASGKETQYF. In DNA, the CDR3 is TGTGCCACCAGCAGAGTCTGGGGCGCTAGCGGGAAAGAGACCCAGTACTTC.

This clone was recorded once. This chain joins TRBV27 and TRBJ2-3; possibly TRBD2 for D (6 bases). Trimming pared 10 bases from V and 2 bases from J, leaving 16 bases between. Germline CDR1 MNHEY, CDR2 SMNVEV (reference sequence). The CDR3 has 14 residues. Here the CDR3 reads CATSQGDFTDTQYF. The CDR3 DNA sequence: TGTGCCACATCACAAGGGGACTTCACAGATACGCAGTATTTT.

In its sample, this clone was seen a few times. The CDR3 nucleotides are TGTGCCAGCAGCGTTGGCGGGGCCGGGAGGGGGCAGACCTACGAGCAGTACTTC. Translated, it gives CASSVGGAGRGQTYEQYF. The chain joins TRBV9 to TRBJ2-7, with D tentatively TRBD2 (8 bases). Germline V gives CDR1 SGDLS, CDR2 YYNGEE. The ends were cut back, 2 bases at V and 2 bases at J, with 23 bases in the middle. The CDR3 contains 18 residues.

The V call is TRBV18, the J call TRBJ1-4, with TRBD1 matching over 9 bases. This CDR3 spans 14 amino acids. V was clipped by 3 bases and J by 7 bases; unmatched bases: 3. Germline V gives CDR1 KGHSH, CDR2 LQKENI. DNA for the CDR3: TGTGCCAGCTCACCCGGGACAGGGCCTGAAAAACTGTTTTTT. Amino acid sequence: CASSPGTGPEKLFF.

The chain is built from TRBV23-1 and TRBJ1-2; TRBD1 might be the D (6 bases). TRBV23-1 is designated an ORF whose function remains uncertain. The CDR3 totals 16 residues. The ends were cut back, 2 bases at V and 4 bases at J, with 17 bases in the middle. CDR3 sequence reads: CASSQRGATSFYGYTF. The CDR3 DNA reads TGCGCCAGCAGTCAACGGGGGGCTACCTCTTTCTATGGCTACACCTTC.

The chain links TRBV10-3 to TRBJ2-5, with D possibly being TRBD1 (6 bases). The end of the DNA fits TRBJ2-7 better, so the J call may be wrong. The V gene's germline CDR1 is ENHRY and CDR2 SYGVKD. The CDR3 sequence is 14 residues long. CDR3 sequence reads: CAIRFTGNTYEQYF. The CDR3 region has the DNA TGTGCCATCAGGTTTACAGGGAATACCTACGAGCAGTACTTC.

The rearrangement links TRBV29-1 to TRBJ1-1, with a tentative D call TRBD1 (5 bases). CDR3 length: 12 residues. Trimming pared 4 bases from V and 4 bases from J, leaving 10 bases between. Germline values: CDR1 SQVTM, CDR2 ANQGSEA. The CDR3 nucleotides are TGCAGCGTTGGACAGCAACTCACTGAAGCTTTCTTT. Protein sequence: CSVGQQLTEAFF.

The CDR3 bases are TGTGCCAGCAGTCCTACCTTGACAGGGGGTCGCCACAATGAGCAGTTCTTC. Residues: CASSPTLTGGRHNEQFF. The chain links TRBV2 to TRBJ2-1, with 9 bases aligning to TRBD1. There are 17 residues in the CDR3. V lost 5 bases to trimming and J lost 5 bases; unmatched junction nucleotides: 13. CDR1 SNHLY and CDR2 FYNNEI come from the germline V gene.

The chain has TRBV25-1 and TRBJ1-4, with D possibly TRBD1 on 5 matching bases. V was trimmed by 2 bases and J by 9 bases, leaving 10 bases between them. The germline V gene encodes CDR1 MGHDK and CDR2 SYGVNS. The length of the CDR3 is 13 residues. The CDR3 region has the DNA TGTGCCAGCAGTGAAGGGGGGGGGAAAAAACTGTTTTTT. Protein product: CASSEGGGKKLFF.

The chain links TRBV27 to TRBJ1-2, with TRBD1 matching over 7 bases. Germline CDR1 is MNHEY and CDR2 is SMNVEV (reference sequence). V was clipped by 6 bases and J by 1 base; unmatched bases: 14. The CDR3 loop spans 17 amino acids. The CDR3 DNA sequence: TGTGCCAGCAGGCCTGCGGGACAGCGGTCTATTAACTATGGCTACACCTTC. Translating it yields CASRPAGQRSINYGYTF.

The rearrangement uses TRBV27 and TRBJ2-7; D possibly corresponds to TRBD2 (5 bases). CDR3 size: 14 residues. From germline, CDR1 is MNHEY and CDR2 SMNVEV (reference sequence). Trimming pared 2 bases from V and 7 bases from J, leaving 15 bases between. The chain's CDR3 is CASSLNGIVAEQYF. CDR3 coding DNA: TGTGCCAGCAGTTTAAACGGGATCGTCGCTGAGCAGTACTTC.

In DNA, the CDR3 is TGTGCCAGTAGTATAGGATTTGAGGGCACTGAAGCTTTCTTT. Amino acids: CASSIGFEGTEAFF. The chain links TRBV19 to TRBJ1-1; D is uncertain. In germline, CDR1 is LNHDA, CDR2 SQIVND (reference sequence). With 1 base removed from V and 4 bases from J, the gap between germline ends came to 10 bases. This CDR3 is built from 14 residues.

This clone was recorded a few times. J is TRBJ1-2 and V is TRBV28, with a weak D call TRBD1 (5 bases). V gave up 5 bases and J gave up 3 bases, with 13 bases separating them. This CDR3 spans 14 amino acids. Germline CDR1 and CDR2: MDHEN and SYDVKM. The CDR3 region has the DNA TGTGCCAGCAGTATCCCATGGGGGGACTATGGCTACACCTTC. It codes for CASSIPWGDYGYTF.

J is TRBJ1-5 and V is TRBV7-2, with D possibly matching TRBD1 (6 bases). This CDR3 region has 14 residues. The V end was cut by 5 bases, the J end by 1 base, with 9 bases between. Germline values: CDR1 SGHTA, CDR2 FQGNSA. The CDR3 spells CASSLDRSNQPQHF. The CDR3 nucleotides are TGTGCCAGCAGCCTCGACAGGAGCAATCAGCCCCAGCATTTT.

V and J are TRBV27 and TRBJ1-6; weak D call: TRBD1 (6 bases). CDR3 length equals 19 residues. Germline-derived CDR1 and CDR2 are MNHEY and SMNVEV (reference sequence). V gave up 0 bases and J gave up 9 bases, with 24 bases separating them. The chain's CDR3 is CASSLSRMTGRWNISPLHF. CDR3 sequence (DNA): TGTGCCAGCAGTTTATCGAGAATGACAGGCCGATGGAATATTTCACCCCTCCACTTT.

The chain employs TRBV11-2 and TRBJ2-7; 11 nucleotides match TRBD1. The CDR3 has 15 amino acids. Germline CDR1 is SGHAT and CDR2 is FQNNGV. V lost 0 bases to trimming and J lost 5 bases; unmatched junction nucleotides: 3. The CDR3 DNA is TGTGCCAGCAGCTTAGAAAGGACAGGGGGCGACGAGCAGTACTTC. It codes for CASSLERTGGDEQYF.

The genes are TRBV7-3 and TRBJ1-3, with a weak D call TRBD1 (6 bases). Germline V gives CDR1 SGHTA, CDR2 FQGTGA. V was cut by 0 bases and J by 2 bases, with 11 bases left in between. The CDR3 loop spans 16 amino acids. The DNA for the CDR3 is TGTGCCAGCAGCTTAACGGGGGCAGGAACTGGAAACACCATATATTTT. Translated, it gives CASSLTGAGTGNTIYF.

The genes are TRBV7-2 and TRBJ2-7; possibly TRBD1 for D (6 bases). Germline CDR1 is SGHTA and CDR2 is FQGNSA. The V end lost 8 bases, the J end lost 4 bases, and 18 bases lay between the germline ends. This CDR3 contains 14 residues. CDR3 DNA: TGTGCCAGCGGCCCCAGGGGCACTACATACGAGCAGTACTTC. Amino acids: CASGPRGTTYEQYF. Filled out from reference TRBV7-2 and TRBJ2-7, the complete variable domain reads GAGVSQSPSNKVTEKGKDVELRCDPISGHTALYWYRQSLGQGLEFLIYFQGNSAPDKSGLPSDRFSAERTGGSVSTLTIQRTQQEDSAVYLCASGPRGTTYEQYFGPGTRLTVT.

The chain links TRBV18 to TRBJ1-2; D might be TRBD1 (5 bases). Germline-derived CDR1 and CDR2 are KGHSH and LQKENI. The CDR3 covers 15 residues. V was clipped by 2 bases and J by 8 bases, with 18 bases between them. The CDR3 sequence is CASSPTNQGLRGYTF. The CDR3 DNA is TGTGCCAGCTCACCAACTAATCAGGGTCTTCGGGGCTACACCTTC. Drawing the rest from reference TRBV18 and TRBJ1-2, the complete variable domain is NAGVMQNPRHLVRRRGQEARLRCSPMKGHSHVYWYRQLPEEGLKFMVYLQKENIIDESGMPKERFSAEFPKEGPSILRIQQVVRGDSAAYFCASSPTNQGLRGYTFGSGTRLTVV.

This chain uses TRBV29-1 with TRBJ2-2; D might be TRBD1 (6 bases). The CDR3 has 11 amino acids. Trimming left V 7 bases short and J 6 bases short, with 9 bases between. Per the germline V gene, CDR1 is SQVTM and CDR2 is ANQGSEA. The CDR3 DNA reads TGCAGCGGCTACAGGGCCGGGGAGCTGTTTTTT. Protein sequence: CSGYRAGELFF.

V gene TRBV4-3 combines with J gene TRBJ1-2; weak D call: TRBD1 (6 bases). The CDR3 has 15 amino acids. Trimming removed 1 base from V and 4 bases from J, with 13 bases in between. Germline assignment: CDR1 LGHNA and CDR2 YSLEER. The CDR3 spells CASSQAGTKAYGYTF. The CDR3 coding sequence is TGCGCCAGCAGCCAAGCCGGGACAAAGGCCTATGGCTACACCTTC.

The J gene is TRBJ2-3, the V gene TRBV7-6; D is ambiguous. This CDR3 is built from 12 residues. V was shortened by 3 bases and J by 2 bases, with 3 bases between the two germline ends. Germline loops: CDR1 SGHVS, CDR2 FNYEAQ. The chain's CDR3 is CASSFYTDTQYF. DNA of the CDR3: TGTGCCAGCAGCTTCTACACAGATACGCAGTATTTT.